A single sample is the source of the 15 T cell receptor beta chains below, sequenced in a study of blood T cell repertoires in COVID-19. The protocol was immunoSEQ multiplex PCR, while the TCRdb copy is restricted to in-frame clones and leaves out a portion. The sample records approximately 91,000 clones, roughly three quarters being singletons. What was sequenced was peripheral blood. All receptors come from a woman of 80 years or more with acute or convalescent COVID-19.

The chain combines TRBV18 with TRBJ2-5; D perhaps matches TRBD1 (6 bases). V lost 3 bases and J lost 5, with 13 bases in between. This CDR3 is built from 14 residues. CDR1 and CDR2 (germline): KGHSH, LQKENI. The DNA of the CDR3 is TGTGCCAGCTCACCTCAGGGGCTGTTGGAGACCCAGTACTTC. Translation: CASSPQGLLETQYF.

The chain combines TRBV7-2 with TRBJ1-5, with D perhaps TRBD1 (6 bases). The CDR3 totals 13 residues. The V end lost 4 bases, the J end lost 7 bases, and 11 bases lay between the germline ends. Germline V gene lookup returns CDR1 SGHTA and CDR2 FQGNSA. The CDR3 sequence is CASSSGEDQPQHF. As DNA, the CDR3 is TGTGCCAGCAGCTCAGGGGAAGACCAGCCCCAGCATTTT.

The rearrangement uses TRBV5-4 and TRBJ2-7; 8 bases are shared with TRBD2. Per the germline V gene, CDR1 is SGHNT and CDR2 is YYREEE (reference sequence). The CDR3 is made up of 14 amino acids. Losses at the gene ends were 5 bases for V and 2 bases for J; bases not matched to a gene: 6. The chain's CDR3 is CASSSGTRAYEQYF. CDR3 DNA sequence: TGTGCCAGCAGTTCCGGGACTAGGGCCTACGAGCAGTACTTC.

This chain joins TRBV18 and TRBJ2-7, with 7 bases fitting TRBD1. Germline lookup yields CDR1 KGHSH and CDR2 LQKENI. This CDR3 has 13 residues. J gave up 5 bases and V 3 bases, and 4 bases lay outside the gene matches. In DNA form, the CDR3 reads TGTGCCAGCTCACCGGACAGGAGCCACGAGCAGTACTTC. It codes for CASSPDRSHEQYF.

This clone was counted ten times or more. Other nucleotide sequences from this sample produce the same CDR3. This sequence joins TRBV4-3 and TRBJ2-2; 7 positions agree with TRBD2. With 1 base clipped from V and 1 base from J, the junction kept 3 bases outside the gene matches. CDR3 length equals 16 residues. Per germline, CDR1 LGHNA and CDR2 YSLEER. The CDR3, as DNA: TGCGCCAGCAGCCAAGGCGGCGGGAGGAACACCGGGGAGCTGTTTTTT. Translating gives CASSQGGGRNTGELFF.

The J gene is TRBJ2-3, the V gene TRBV27; 9 nucleotides align to TRBD2. The CDR3 has 16 residues. Germline loops: CDR1 MNHEY, CDR2 SMNVEV (reference sequence). Unmatched junction bases numbered 8, after V lost 3 bases and J lost 4 bases. CDR3 in DNA: TGTGCCAGCAGTTTCAGAGGGCTAGCGGGATCAGATACGCAGTATTTT. This sequence encodes CASSFRGLAGSDTQYF.

This chain links TRBV5-1 with TRBJ2-1; 7 nucleotides match TRBD2. Germline CDR1 reads SGHRS; CDR2 reads YFSETQ. With 3 bases clipped from V and 0 bases from J, the junction kept 9 bases outside the gene matches. This CDR3 contains 17 residues. The CDR3 sequence is CASSSIPSGNSYNEQFF. In DNA, the CDR3 is TGCGCCAGCAGCTCTATCCCCAGCGGGAACTCCTACAATGAGCAGTTCTTC.

The gene calls are TRBV24-1 and TRBJ2-1; 8 bases fit TRBD1. Trimming at V came to 8 bases and at J to 3 bases, leaving 5 bases not matched to a gene. Per the germline V gene, CDR1 is KGHDR and CDR2 is SFDVKD. The CDR3 extends over 14 amino acids. This chain's CDR3 is CATTSGTGYNEQFF. The CDR3, as DNA: TGTGCCACCACTTCCGGGACAGGCTACAATGAGCAGTTCTTC.

The rearrangement links TRBV4-3 to TRBJ1-6; TRBD1 is a possible D gene (6 bases). CDR3 size: 14 residues. Trimming stripped 1 base from V and 5 bases from J, with 6 bases between. Germline CDR1 is LGHNA and CDR2 is YSLEER. CDR3 sequence reads: CASSQGDNNSPLHF. CDR3 nucleotide sequence: TGCGCCAGCAGCCAAGGGGACAATAATTCACCCCTCCACTTT.

This clone was recorded at least ten times. J is TRBJ1-5 and V is TRBV7-2, with D perhaps TRBD1 (5 bases). The V and J ends lost 0 bases and 7 bases respectively, with 7 bases between them. From germline, CDR1 is SGHTA and CDR2 FQGNSA. The CDR3 is made up of 13 amino acids. The CDR3, as DNA: TGTGCCAGCAGCTTAGCCGGGGGACAGCCCCAGCATTTT. This translates into CASSLAGGQPQHF.

The chain carries TRBV28 and TRBJ2-7; 10 nucleotides match TRBD2. The J segment lost 4 bases and the V segment lost 1 base, leaving 10 bases of the junction unmatched. Germline V gene data show CDR1 as MDHEN and CDR2 as SYDVKM. The CDR3 extends over 17 amino acids. The CDR3 region has the DNA TGTGCCAGCAGTTTATTGAGCTGGCTAGCGGGAGAATACGAGCAGTACTTC. This gives the protein CASSLLSWLAGEYEQYF.

This clone appeared a single time. The chain recombines TRBV11-3 with TRBJ2-2; possible D gene TRBD2, 5 bases. Germline V gene data show CDR1 as SGHNT and CDR2 as YENEEA. The CDR3 runs 15 residues. Trimming took off 5 bases at V and 4 bases at J, with 14 bases between the two ends. CDR3 amino acids: CASSRGNHFTGELFF. CDR3 in DNA: TGTGCCAGCAGCCGGGGAAATCATTTCACCGGGGAGCTGTTTTTT.

The chain combines TRBV27 with TRBJ2-1, with TRBD2 matching 10 bases. The germline V gene has CDR1 MNHEY and CDR2 SMNVEV (reference sequence). V trimming: 6 bases; J trimming: 4 bases; junction bases outside the gene matches: 12. The CDR3 length is 17 residues. As DNA, the CDR3 is TGTGCCAGCAGCGCAGTAACCGGGACTAGCGCTTACAATGAGCAGTTCTTC. It codes for CASSAVTGTSAYNEQFF.

This chain uses TRBV7-8 with TRBJ2-1; no firm D call. Trimming took off 1 base at V and 0 bases at J, with 7 bases between the two ends. Germline values: CDR1 SGHVS, CDR2 FQNEAQ. This CDR3 has 15 residues. Written as DNA, the CDR3 is TGTGCCAGCAGCTTAGAGCGCCTCTCCTACAATGAGCAGTTCTTC. Amino acids: CASSLERLSYNEQFF.

This clone was found a few times. The V gene is TRBV30, the J gene TRBJ2-3; D is ambiguous. The ends were cut back, 0 bases at V and 0 bases at J, with 16 bases in the middle. This CDR3 spans 17 amino acids. Looked up from germline, CDR1 is GTSNPN and CDR2 is SVGIG (reference sequence). CDR3 in DNA: TGTGCCTGGAGTGTAAGGCGGAGCCCTCTTAGCACAGATACGCAGTATTTT. This codes for CAWSVRRSPLSTDTQYF.